Below are 30 T cell receptor beta chains sequenced from a single sample in a study of blood T cell repertoires in COVID-19. Produced via immunoSEQ multiplex PCR; TCRdb's table is partial and in-frame only. The table shows about 96,000 clones, with around 90% occurring only once. The source material was peripheral blood. These receptor sequences come from a human donor with COVID-19, enrolled during active disease. The donor label of this sample is uncertain.

The V gene is TRBV15, the J gene TRBJ2-1; possible D gene TRBD2, 5 bases. CDR3 length equals 16 residues. Germline V gene data show CDR1 as LNHNV and CDR2 as YYDKDF (reference sequence). Trimming stripped 3 bases from V and 6 bases from J, with 18 bases between. The CDR3 sequence is CATSREDTRLFNEQFF. The CDR3 DNA reads TGTGCCACCAGCAGGGAAGACACTAGGCTATTCAATGAGCAGTTCTTC.

The chain combines TRBV2 with TRBJ2-5; no clear D gene. V was clipped by 6 bases and J by 1 base, with 12 bases between them. The CDR3 consists of 14 residues. Germline CDR1 reads SNHLY; CDR2 reads FYNNEI. CDR3 bases: TGTGCCAGCAGCCCTCGACTCGGCCAAGAGACCCAGTACTTC. Its translation is CASSPRLGQETQYF.

This chain links TRBV4-2 with TRBJ1-2; no firm D call. Germline V gene sequence: CDR1 LGHNA, CDR2 YNFKEQ. The V gene lost 0 bases and the J gene lost 5 bases, with 13 bases spanning the gap. The CDR3 has 15 amino acids. The CDR3 nucleotides read TGTGCCAGCAGCCAAGATTGGAATGCGGAGTATGGCTACACCTTC. Protein sequence: CASSQDWNAEYGYTF.

The CDR3 DNA is TGTGCCAGCAGCTTGTCGGGGTCCGGCTACACCTTC. Encoded protein: CASSLSGSGYTF. The genes are TRBV5-6 and TRBJ1-2; D is unresolved. V was shortened by 1 base and J by 8 bases, with 9 bases between the two germline ends. Looked up from germline, CDR1 is SGHDT and CDR2 is YYEEEE. The CDR3 is 12 amino acids.

The rearrangement joins TRBV2 to TRBJ2-2, with 8 positions matching TRBD2. The J segment lost 6 bases and the V segment lost 7 bases, leaving 13 bases of the junction unmatched. Germline V gene sequence: CDR1 SNHLY, CDR2 FYNNEI. There are 16 residues in the CDR3. The CDR3 loop is CASTGFTGGPAGELFF. CDR3 coding DNA: TGTGCCAGCACCGGGTTTACGGGGGGGCCTGCCGGGGAGCTGTTTTTT.

The gene calls are TRBV4-1 and TRBJ2-3; D is ambiguous. Trimming removed 5 bases from V and 6 bases from J, with 15 bases in between. The CDR3 runs 14 residues. The germline V gene has CDR1 MGHRA and CDR2 YSYEKL. CDR3 protein: CASSSPVQVDTQYF. In nucleotides, the CDR3 is TGCGCCAGCAGCTCCCCCGTCCAGGTGGATACGCAGTATTTT.

CDR3 bases: TGTGCCAGCAGTTATAGGAGGGGGCGCAATGAGCAGTTCTTC. Residues: CASSYRRGRNEQFF. The gene calls are TRBV6-2 or TRBV6-3 and TRBJ2-1; a weak D match, TRBD1 (7 bases). Germline values: CDR1 MNHEY, CDR2 SVGEGT. The CDR3 has 14 residues. Trimming stripped 3 bases from V and 6 bases from J, with 12 bases between.

The chain recombines TRBV14 with TRBJ1-2, with 9 bases fitting TRBD1. V lost 4 bases to trimming and J lost 6 bases; unmatched junction nucleotides: 9. There are 15 residues in the CDR3. The germline V gene has CDR1 SGHDN and CDR2 FVKESK. DNA of the CDR3: TGTGCCAGCAGCCCCCTATACAGGGGGCGTGATGGCTACACCTTC. Its protein product is CASSPLYRGRDGYTF.

J is TRBJ1-5 and V is TRBV19; D is perhaps TRBD1 (5 bases). The germline V gene has CDR1 LNHDA and CDR2 SQIVND (reference sequence). The CDR3 is made up of 15 amino acids. Trimming pared 6 bases from V and 5 bases from J, leaving 17 bases between. The CDR3 region has the DNA TGTGCCAGTAGCAGGAGGGGCAGAGCCGATCAGCCCCAGCATTTT. Translation gives CASSRRGRADQPQHF.

The V gene is TRBV30, the J gene TRBJ1-5; D is unclear. The CDR3 spans 13 residues. Germline CDR1 and CDR2: GTSNPN and SVGIG (reference sequence). CDR3 DNA sequence: TGTGCAGCGGAGGGCGGGAGCAATCAGCCCCAGCATTTT. This encodes CAAEGGSNQPQHF.

The rearrangement joins TRBV30 to TRBJ1-3, with TRBD1 as a possible D gene (6 bases). Germline CDR1 and CDR2: GTSNPN and SVGIG (reference sequence). Trimming removed 1 base at V and 9 bases at J, with 22 bases between. The length of the CDR3 is 16 residues. The CDR3 bases are TGTGCCTGGAGTGCCAACCCGGGACACATTTACGGCACCATATATTTT. Protein sequence: CAWSANPGHIYGTIYF.

This clone was observed a few times. The chain uses TRBV3-1 (or the pseudogene TRBV3-2) and TRBJ1-4; D is perhaps TRBD1 (5 bases). CDR3 length: 16 residues. The V end lost 0 bases, the J end lost 8 bases, and 16 bases lay between the germline ends. The germline CDR1 and CDR2 sequences are LGHDT and YNNKEL (reference sequence). Here the CDR3 DNA reads TGTGCCAGCAGCCAAGACCCCCCGGGGGGGGACGAAAAACTGTTTTTT. It specifies CASSQDPPGGDEKLFF.

The rearrangement links TRBV19 to TRBJ1-4, with a weak D call TRBD1 (5 bases). This CDR3 is 13 amino acids long. Germline V gene data show CDR1 as LNHDA and CDR2 as SQIVND (reference sequence). V was shortened by 8 bases and J by 8 bases, with 15 bases between the two germline ends. In DNA, the CDR3 is TGTGCCAGTTCAGGGTTTTTTCGGGAAAAACTGTTTTTT. Translation: CASSGFFREKLFF.

This chain links TRBV7-9 with TRBJ1-6; D unresolved. V was trimmed by 4 bases and J by 8 bases, leaving 21 bases between them. CDR1 is SEHNR, CDR2 FQNEAQ, per germline (reference sequence). The CDR3 runs to 17 residues. CDR3 residues: CASSSLWGEGRHSPLHF. As DNA, the CDR3 is TGTGCCAGCAGCTCCCTGTGGGGAGAGGGCAGGCATTCACCCCTCCACTTT. Combining the CDR3 with reference TRBV7-9 and TRBJ1-6 gives the whole variable domain DTGVSQNPRHKITKRGQNVTFRCDPISEHNRLYWYRQTLGQGPEFLTYFQNEAQLEKSRLLSDRFSAERPKGSFSTLEIQRTEQGDSAMYLCASSSLWGEGRHSPLHFGNGTRLTVT.

This chain uses TRBV7-9 with TRBJ1-1; D is perhaps TRBD1 (5 bases). CDR3 length equals 13 residues. The V end was cut by 3 bases, the J end by 7 bases, with 12 bases between. CDR1 is SEHNR and CDR2 is FQNEAQ in the germline V gene (reference sequence). This CDR3 reads CASSLSQEDEAFF. CDR3 nucleotides: TGTGCCAGCAGCTTGTCACAGGAAGATGAAGCTTTCTTT.

J is TRBJ2-2 and V is TRBV10-1, with D tentatively TRBD1 (6 bases). Trimming removed 11 bases from V and 2 bases from J, with 15 bases in between. The CDR3 loop spans 14 amino acids. Germline CDR1 and CDR2: WNHNN and SYGVQD (reference sequence). The CDR3 sequence: CADTRGFNTGELFF. In nucleotides, the CDR3 is TGCGCCGATACGAGGGGGTTTAACACCGGGGAGCTGTTTTTT.

The genes are TRBV19 and TRBJ1-5; unclear D gene. The CDR3 is 15 residues long. Trimming shortened V by 6 bases and J by 0 bases, and 12 bases separated the two germline ends. Germline V gives CDR1 LNHDA, CDR2 SQIVND (reference sequence). CDR3 DNA: TGTGCCAGTAGCGAGCGGGTGTATAGCAATCAGCCCCAGCATTTT. The encoded protein is CASSERVYSNQPQHF.

The V gene is TRBV6-2 or TRBV6-3, the J gene TRBJ2-2; 7 bases fit TRBD2. The V and J ends lost 6 bases and 0 bases, in that order; junction bases with no gene match: 13. Germline V gene sequence: CDR1 MNHEY, CDR2 SVGEGT. The CDR3 runs 18 residues. The CDR3 sequence is CASSPIYGGRANTGELFF. Here the CDR3 DNA reads TGTGCCAGCAGCCCTATATACGGTGGGAGGGCGAACACCGGGGAGCTGTTTTTT.

The gene calls are TRBV7-9 and TRBJ1-4, with unresolved D. CDR1 SEHNR and CDR2 FQNEAQ come from the germline V gene (reference sequence). The V end lost 5 bases, the J end lost 0 bases, and 10 bases lay between the germline ends. The CDR3 has 15 residues. Written as DNA, the CDR3 is TGTGCCAGCAGCCCCCGGGGAGCAACTAATGAAAAACTGTTTTTT. Its translation is CASSPRGATNEKLFF.

This chain joins TRBV19 and TRBJ2-1, with 9 nucleotides matching TRBD1. Germline V gene lookup returns CDR1 LNHDA and CDR2 SQIVND (reference sequence). Trimming took 8 bases from V and 7 from J; bases not matched to a gene: 3. The CDR3 extends over 12 amino acids. The CDR3 sequence: CASQQGANEQFF. Here the CDR3 DNA reads TGTGCCAGTCAACAGGGGGCGAATGAGCAGTTCTTC.

CDR3: CASSQEQIGGNTIYF. The CDR3 nucleotides are TGTGCCAGCAGCCAAGAACAGATCGGAGGAAACACCATATATTTT. The rearrangement joins TRBV3-1 (or the pseudogene TRBV3-2) to TRBJ1-3; D gene ambiguous. The germline V gene encodes CDR1 LGHDT and CDR2 YNNKEL (reference sequence). This CDR3 is built from 15 residues. Trimming took 0 bases from V and 4 from J, leaving 10 bases between them.

The rearrangement joins TRBV19 to TRBJ2-1; D ambiguous. V was shortened by 5 bases and J by 5 bases, with 13 bases between the two germline ends. This CDR3 is built from 14 residues. CDR1 and CDR2 (germline): LNHDA, SQIVND (reference sequence). CDR3 in DNA: TGTGCCAGTAGTTCACCAATGGAGCACAATGAGCAGTTCTTC. Residues: CASSSPMEHNEQFF.

This clone was seen just once. V usage is TRBV19 and J usage is TRBJ1-5; D gene unclear. CDR3 length: 12 residues. The V end was cut by 3 bases, the J end by 4 bases, with 4 bases between. Germline CDR1 is LNHDA and CDR2 is SQIVND (reference sequence). The CDR3 DNA reads as TGTGCCAGTAGTATTATGAATCAGCCCCAGCATTTT. Translation: CASSIMNQPQHF.

The rearrangement joins TRBV19 to TRBJ2-5, with 13 nucleotides matching TRBD2. With V trimmed by 3 bases and J by 1 base, 2 bases remained unmatched. The CDR3 is 16 amino acids. Germline V CDR1 and CDR2: LNHDA, SQIVND (reference sequence). The CDR3 sequence: CASSMTSGGSQETQYF. Here the CDR3 DNA reads TGTGCCAGTAGTATGACTAGCGGGGGGAGCCAAGAGACCCAGTACTTC.

The V gene is TRBV9, the J gene TRBJ1-3; TRBD1 matches at 7 bases. The CDR3 consists of 15 residues. The germline V gene has CDR1 SGDLS and CDR2 YYNGEE. The ends lost 2 bases at V and 4 bases at J; junction bases unmatched: 6. The CDR3 region is CASSVTGVPGNTIYF. The CDR3 nucleotides are TGTGCCAGCAGCGTCACAGGGGTCCCAGGAAACACCATATATTTT.

V is TRBV10-3 and J is TRBJ1-5; TRBD1 is a possible D gene (5 bases). Germline V lookup: CDR1 ENHRY, CDR2 SYGVKD. V lost 11 bases and J lost 3, with 14 bases in between. The CDR3 runs 13 residues. CDR3 in DNA: TGTGCCGGGCAGGGTGGTGCCAATCAGCCCCAGCATTTT. Translation: CAGQGGANQPQHF.

This clone has just one count. The J gene is TRBJ1-4, the V gene TRBV12-3 or TRBV12-4; no firm D call. The V end lost 8 bases, the J end lost 8 bases, and 15 bases lay between the germline ends. This CDR3 spans 13 amino acids. CDR3: CASASEAREKLFF. In nucleotides, the CDR3 is TGTGCCAGCGCGTCAGAGGCACGGGAAAAACTGTTTTTT.

V usage is TRBV5-1 and J usage is TRBJ1-1, with D perhaps TRBD1 (5 bases). The germline V gene has CDR1 SGHRS and CDR2 YFSETQ. There are 13 residues in the CDR3. The V and J ends lost 6 bases and 5 bases respectively, with 14 bases between them. CDR3 residues: CASKAQGLTEAFF. In DNA, the CDR3 is TGCGCCAGCAAAGCTCAGGGTCTTACTGAAGCTTTCTTT.

The chain links TRBV11-2 to TRBJ2-7; 11 bases line up with TRBD2. In germline, CDR1 is SGHAT, CDR2 FQNNGV. The V gene end was trimmed by 4 bases and the J gene end by 2 bases; junction bases not matched to a gene: 4. There are 15 residues in the CDR3. CDR3: CASSSGLAEPYEQYF. In DNA, the CDR3 is TGTGCCAGCAGCTCGGGACTAGCGGAACCCTACGAGCAGTACTTC.

V usage is TRBV4-1 and J usage is TRBJ1-6, with TRBD1 matching 8 bases. The CDR3 length is 15 residues. Germline trimming cut 1 base from V and 11 bases from J; bases unmatched to any gene: 7. Germline V gene data show CDR1 as MGHRA and CDR2 as YSYEKL. The CDR3 region has the DNA TGCGCCAGCAGCCAAGGCCAAAGACAGGGGACACCCCTCCACTTT. Protein: CASSQGQRQGTPLHF.